Listed below are T cell receptor beta chains from one sample, sequenced in a study of T cells in localized non-small cell lung cancer. The method was immunoSEQ multiplex PCR; TCRdb's version includes in-frame clones alone and lacks a portion of them. Among some 140,000 clones listed, 80% to 90% were seen once. The sequencing here drew on peripheral blood, taken before any cancer treatment. The source is a female donor of 60 years or more with stage I lung adenocarcinoma. Each CDR3 is given with its conserved first and last residue. The order of the fields is J gene, V gene, CDR3 protein.

TRBJ1-5 TRBV6-5 CASSQSDQPQHF
TRBJ2-3 TRBV11-2 CASSFMIDTDTQYF
TRBJ1-4 TRBV11-2 CASSLGGPRVKLFF
TRBJ2-3 TRBV5-1 CASSREWTGGRADTQYF
TRBJ2-7 TRBV19 CASSSDSGRPAYEQYF
TRBJ1-5 TRBV30 CAWTTGGTLNQPQHF
TRBJ1-2 TRBV6-1 CASNKGGGYTF
TRBJ2-2 TRBV5-1 CASSPNTGELFF
TRBJ2-7 TRBV5-1 CASSKTSGSYEQYF
TRBJ1-4 TRBV5-8 CASSKGQGAGEKLFF
TRBJ2-3 TRBV5-6 CASSRRTDTQYF
TRBJ2-7 TRBV10-3 CAIRVATGHTYEQYF
TRBJ2-7 TRBV19 CASSIGSGSRGHEQYF
TRBJ2-5 TRBV5-4 CASSFRSRETQYF
TRBJ2-1 TRBV2 CASSEGRTGVYNEQFF
TRBJ1-5 TRBV4-2 CASSQDSGAPEPQHF
TRBJ2-1 TRBV6-1 CASSEARTAQYEQFF
TRBJ2-6 TRBV30 CAWSVGAGLSGANVLTF